Following are 7 T cell receptor beta chains from one sample sequenced in a study of T-cell memory formation after mild COVID-19. One entry per CDR3 protein, called by TCRdb with MiXCR from the 5' RACE reads. Of approximately 150,000 distinct CDR3 sequences in the sample, 10% to 15% are singletons; the top ten hold 2.5% to 3.5%. The sequenced material came from PBMCs or a T cell subset sorted from them (not recorded which). The receptors shown here come from a man in his late teens or twenties who had mild COVID-19 (a few samples of this study predate the infection). Cell type and time point are not known.

J is TRBJ1-5 and V is TRBV7-9, with no clear D. This CDR3 is 12 amino acids long. The germline V gene encodes CDR1 SEHNR and CDR2 FQNEAQ (reference sequence). The germline V and J ends were trimmed by 5 bases and 6 bases, with 8 bases remaining between them. DNA for the CDR3: TGTGCCAGCAGCGCTCAAGGTCAGCCCCAGCATTTT. Its translation: CASSAQGQPQHF.

This clonotype has ten or more counts. The V call is TRBV6-6, the J call TRBJ2-3; 7 bases align to TRBD2. Trimming removed 7 bases from V and 7 bases from J; junction bases left unmatched: 11. Germline CDR1 MNHNY, CDR2 SVGAGI (reference sequence). The CDR3 contains 14 residues. CDR3 loop: CASIQGLERNTQYF. In DNA form, the CDR3 reads TGTGCCAGCATCCAAGGACTAGAGAGAAATACGCAGTATTTT.

This clonotype was observed a handful of times. This chain uses TRBV2 with TRBJ2-5, with D possibly matching TRBD1 (5 bases). V shed 7 bases and J shed 4 bases, with 13 bases lying between them. Germline V gene sequence: CDR1 SNHLY, CDR2 FYNNEI. The CDR3 consists of 13 residues. The CDR3 DNA is TGTGCCAGCACCGGCAGGGTTACAGAGACCCAGTACTTC. It translates to CASTGRVTETQYF.

This clonotype showed up just a few times. The chain has TRBV7-9 and TRBJ1-4; D is possibly TRBD1 (6 bases). V lost 5 bases and J 4 bases, leaving 8 bases between the germline ends. The CDR3 is 13 amino acids. Germline values: CDR1 SEHNR, CDR2 FQNEAQ (reference sequence). The DNA of the CDR3 is TGTGCCAGCAGCAGGACAGTTAATGAAAAACTGTTTTTT. This sequence encodes CASSRTVNEKLFF.

The sample holds many counts of this clonotype. The J gene is TRBJ2-1, the V gene TRBV6-2 or TRBV6-3; TRBD2 matches 11 bases. The CDR3 runs to 17 residues. CDR1 and CDR2 (germline): MNHEY, SVGEGT. J lost 3 bases, V lost 2 bases, and 6 bases had no gene match. DNA for the CDR3: TGTGCCAGCAGTTACACCCTACTAGCGGGGGACTACAATGAGCAGTTCTTC. As protein: CASSYTLLAGDYNEQFF.

The V call is TRBV7-3, the J call TRBJ2-5; D is undetermined. With 8 bases removed from V and 2 bases from J, the gap between germline ends came to 12 bases. The length of the CDR3 is 13 residues. Germline assignment: CDR1 SGHTA and CDR2 FQGTGA. The CDR3 protein is CASCRTAQETQYF. The CDR3 DNA reads TGTGCCAGCTGCAGGACGGCGCAAGAGACCCAGTACTTC. Combining the CDR3 with reference TRBV7-3 and TRBJ2-5 gives the whole variable domain GAGVSQTPSNKVTEKGKYVELRCDPISGHTALYWYRQSLGQGPEFLIYFQGTGAADDSGLPNDRFFAVRPEGSVSTLKIQRTERGDSAVYLCASCRTAQETQYFGPGTRLLVL.

The chain links TRBV7-2 to TRBJ1-1; TRBD1 matches at 8 bases. The V and J ends lost 5 bases and 5 bases, in that order; junction bases with no gene match: 10. Germline CDR1 reads SGHTA; CDR2 reads FQGNSA. The CDR3 loop spans 15 amino acids. CDR3 DNA sequence: TGTGCCAGCAGCCCGGGGACAGGCCGTTCGACTGAAGCTTTCTTT. Translation gives CASSPGTGRSTEAFF.